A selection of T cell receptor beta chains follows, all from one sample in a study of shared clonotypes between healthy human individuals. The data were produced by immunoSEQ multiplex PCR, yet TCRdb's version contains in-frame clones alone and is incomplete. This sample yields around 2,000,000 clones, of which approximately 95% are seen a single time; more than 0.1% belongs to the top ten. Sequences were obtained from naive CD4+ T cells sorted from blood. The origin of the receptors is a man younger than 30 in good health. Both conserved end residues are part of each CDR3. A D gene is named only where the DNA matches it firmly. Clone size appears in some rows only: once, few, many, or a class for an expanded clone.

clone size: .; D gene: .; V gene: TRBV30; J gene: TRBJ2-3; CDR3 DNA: TGTGCCTGGAGTAGGGCAGATACGCAGTATTTT; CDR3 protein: CAWSRADTQYF
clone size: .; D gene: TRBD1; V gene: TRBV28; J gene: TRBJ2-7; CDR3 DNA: TGTGCCAGCAGGGGACAGGGGTCCTACGAGCAGTACTTC; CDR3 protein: CASRGQGSYEQYF
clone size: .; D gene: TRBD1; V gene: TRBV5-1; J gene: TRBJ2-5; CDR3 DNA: TGCGCCAGCAGCTTGGAAGGACAGGCTGAGACCCAGTACTTC; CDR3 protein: CASSLEGQAETQYF
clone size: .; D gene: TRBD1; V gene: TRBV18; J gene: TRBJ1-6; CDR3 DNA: TGTGCCAGCTCACCAACGACAGGGGGTTCAACTAATTCACCCCTCCACTTT; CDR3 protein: CASSPTTGGSTNSPLHF
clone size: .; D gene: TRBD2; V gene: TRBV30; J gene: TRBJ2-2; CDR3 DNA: TGTGCCTGGATGATTGGCGGGGGGTTCACCGGGGAGCTGTTTTTT; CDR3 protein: CAWMIGGGFTGELFF
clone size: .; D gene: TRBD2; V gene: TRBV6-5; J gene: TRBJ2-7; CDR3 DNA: TGTGCCAGCAGTTACTCGCGGGGGGCGAACTACGAGCAGTACTTC; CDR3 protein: CASSYSRGANYEQYF
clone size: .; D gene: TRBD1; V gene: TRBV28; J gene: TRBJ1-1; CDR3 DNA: TGTGCCAGCAGTCAGGGGGGGAACACTGAAGCTTTCTTT; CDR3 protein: CASSQGGNTEAFF
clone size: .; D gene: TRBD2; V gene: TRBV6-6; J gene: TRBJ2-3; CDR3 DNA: TGTGCCAGCAGCGACTCTAGCGGAGTTAGCACAGATACGCAGTATTTT; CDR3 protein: CASSDSSGVSTDTQYF
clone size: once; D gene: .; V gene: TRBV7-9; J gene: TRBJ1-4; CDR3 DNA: TGTGCCAGCAGCGGTGGACAGTCCTATAATGAAAAACTGTTTTTT; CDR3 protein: CASSGGQSYNEKLFF
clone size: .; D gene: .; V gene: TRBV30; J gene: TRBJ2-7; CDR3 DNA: TGTGCCTGGAGCCCTAGTCTCCTCTACGAGCAGTACTTC; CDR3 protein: CAWSPSLLYEQYF
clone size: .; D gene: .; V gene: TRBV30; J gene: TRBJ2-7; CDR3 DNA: TGTGCCTGGAGTAAAGGACGGGGCGTCGAGCAGTACTTC; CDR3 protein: CAWSKGRGVEQYF
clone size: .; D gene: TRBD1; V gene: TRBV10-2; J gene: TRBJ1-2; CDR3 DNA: TGCGCCAGCAGTCCGGGACAGTCTAACTATGGCTACACCTTC; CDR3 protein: CASSPGQSNYGYTF
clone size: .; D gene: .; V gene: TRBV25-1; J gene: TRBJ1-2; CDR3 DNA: TGTGCCAGCAGTGAACTCGGGAACTATGGCTACACCTTC; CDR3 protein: CASSELGNYGYTF
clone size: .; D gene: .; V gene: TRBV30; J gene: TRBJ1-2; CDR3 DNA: TGTGCCTGGAACGGGATTCTACCCGGGGGCTACACCTTC; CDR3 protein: CAWNGILPGGYTF
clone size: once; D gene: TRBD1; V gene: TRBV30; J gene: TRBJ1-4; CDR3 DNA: TGTGCCTGGAGTGCAGGGACAGGGGGCGATGAAAAACTGTTTTTT; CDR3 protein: CAWSAGTGGDEKLFF
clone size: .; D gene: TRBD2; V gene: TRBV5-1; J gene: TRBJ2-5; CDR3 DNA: TGCGCCAGCAGCTTGGAGAGCGGGGGCGAGGCCCAGTACTTC; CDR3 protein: CASSLESGGEAQYF
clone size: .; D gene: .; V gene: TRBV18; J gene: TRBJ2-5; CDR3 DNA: TGTGCCAGCTCACCAATGGAGGGCCCTCACGGGGAGACCCAGTACTTC; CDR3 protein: CASSPMEGPHGETQYF
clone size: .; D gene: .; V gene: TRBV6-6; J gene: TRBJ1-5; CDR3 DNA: TGTGCCAGCAGTTACTCGTTTGGATTAGACCAGCCCCAGCATTTT; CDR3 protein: CASSYSFGLDQPQHF
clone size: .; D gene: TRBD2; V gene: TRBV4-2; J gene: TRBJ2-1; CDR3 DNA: TGTGCCAGCAGCCAAGTGAGCCCCCCCAGCGGGGGGCGTGACAATGAGCAGTTCTTC; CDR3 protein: CASSQVSPPSGGRDNEQFF
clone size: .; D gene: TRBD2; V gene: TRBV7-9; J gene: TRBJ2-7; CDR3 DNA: TGTGCCAGCAGCTTAGACGGATGGGGACTAGCGCTCGGCCCCTACGAGCAGTACTTC; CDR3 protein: CASSLDGWGLALGPYEQYF
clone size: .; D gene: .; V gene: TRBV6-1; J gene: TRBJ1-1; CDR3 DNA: TGTGCCTCGACAGAAAGTAACACTGAAGCTTTCTTT; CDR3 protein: CASTESNTEAFF
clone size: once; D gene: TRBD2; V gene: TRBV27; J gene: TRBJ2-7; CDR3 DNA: TGTGCCAGCAGGGGCTCTAGCGGGATATGGGAGCAGTACTTC; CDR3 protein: CASRGSSGIWEQYF
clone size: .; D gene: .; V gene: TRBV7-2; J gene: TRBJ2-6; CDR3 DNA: TGTGCCAGCAGCGGAAGCTCTGGGGCCAACGTCCTGACTTTC; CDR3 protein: CASSGSSGANVLTF
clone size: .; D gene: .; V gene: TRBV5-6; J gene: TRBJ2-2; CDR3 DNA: TGTGCCAGCAGCCTGGGGGGAAGTAGGGCGAACACCGGGGAGCTGTTTTTT; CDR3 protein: CASSLGGSRANTGELFF
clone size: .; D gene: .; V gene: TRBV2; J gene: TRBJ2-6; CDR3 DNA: TGTGCCAGCAGTTTTGACAATCCTGGGGCCAACGTCCTGACTTTC; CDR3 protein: CASSFDNPGANVLTF
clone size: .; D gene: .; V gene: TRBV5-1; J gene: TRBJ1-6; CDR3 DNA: TGCGCCAGCAGCTTGGGTAGGGGGAAAAGCTCCTATAATTCACCCCTCCACTTT; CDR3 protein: CASSLGRGKSSYNSPLHF
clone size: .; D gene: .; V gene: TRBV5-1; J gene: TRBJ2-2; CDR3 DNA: TGCGCCAGCGGCCAAGACAACACCGGGGAGCTGTTTTTT; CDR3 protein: CASGQDNTGELFF
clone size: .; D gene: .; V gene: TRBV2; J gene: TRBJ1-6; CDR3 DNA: TGTGCCAGCAGGCCGCGTGACAGCTCCTATAATTCACCCCTCCACTTT; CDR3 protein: CASRPRDSSYNSPLHF
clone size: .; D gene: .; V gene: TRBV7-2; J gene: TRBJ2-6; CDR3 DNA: TGTGCCAGCACTGTTTCGGTCTCTGGGGCCAACGTCCTGACTTTC; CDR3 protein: CASTVSVSGANVLTF
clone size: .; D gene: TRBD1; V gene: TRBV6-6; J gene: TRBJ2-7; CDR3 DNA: TGTGCCAGCAGTTTCCTGCACGGGACAGTATCCTACGAGCAGTACTTC; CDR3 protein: CASSFLHGTVSYEQYF
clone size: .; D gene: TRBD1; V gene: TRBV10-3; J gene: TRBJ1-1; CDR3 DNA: TGTGCCACCTCGACAGGGGTGGTGACTGAAGCTTTCTTT; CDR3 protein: CATSTGVVTEAFF
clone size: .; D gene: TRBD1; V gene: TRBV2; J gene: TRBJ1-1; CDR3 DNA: TGTGCCAGCAGTGCCCGGACAGGGGGCGCGAACACTGAAGCTTTCTTT; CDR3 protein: CASSARTGGANTEAFF
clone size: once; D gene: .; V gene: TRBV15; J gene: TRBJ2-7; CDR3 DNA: TGTGCCACCAGACCCCCGAATCTACTCGAGCAGTACTTC; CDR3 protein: CATRPPNLLEQYF
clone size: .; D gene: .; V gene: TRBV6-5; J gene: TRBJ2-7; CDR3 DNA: TGTGCCAGCAGTTACTCGGCAGGGTCCTACGAGCAGTACTTC; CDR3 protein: CASSYSAGSYEQYF